This T cell receptor beta chain was identified in a study of identical twins (dated by TCRdb to the mid-2010s). For the study in its entirety: The study deep-sequenced TCR alpha and beta repertoires from monozygotic twins, unrelated adults of various ages and cord blood to test whether fetal clonotypes persist. To rule out contamination, the twin experiments were replicated at different times with different library preparation protocols. The paper's findings and limits, for the study overall: Compared with coincidental sharing between unrelated individuals, out-of-frame TCR alpha sequences shared between twins showed an excess of sequences with low generation probability. In monozygotic twins, out-of-frame TCR alpha sharing was systematically underestimated by recombination models, although the models agreed with sharing between unrelated individuals. Conclusions relied on cross-sectional statistical analysis, since the same donors could not be followed over many years. Invariant T cells such as MAIT and iNKT could partly confound zero-insertion analyses, although diverse VJ usage argued against such confounding for most clonotypes. Abundant cord blood beta clonotypes had fewer insertions, young adult naive repertoires showed a similar but weaker trend, and memory repertoires showed no such trend. A weaker excess of twin sharing was found in beta out-of-frame sequences because the signal-to-noise ratio was lowered by fewer shared sequences.

With respect to this clonotype: The clone's antigen remains unknown. No much larger clone exists at a distance of one base, and base qualities are not known.

Every donor was a healthy Caucasian. Three pairs of female monozygotic twins, all aged roughly 18 to 29 years, made up the twin cohort. CD4+ and CD8+ T cell populations were isolated with positive isolation kits from Invitrogen. Receptor libraries were prepared by 5' RACE. These reads were obtained on an Illumina HiSeq 2000. A universal primer binding site was introduced by template switching, and a unique molecular identifier was present in the final cDNA, enabling accurate counting of TCR cDNA molecules. First-strand cDNA for TCR alpha and beta chains was synthesized from specific primers in the conserved constant-segment region. Each cDNA library was double barcoded, with a SMART-Mk sample barcode plus Illumina barcodes, to control for contamination. TruSeq adapter sequences, together with Illumina sample barcodes, were added in two successive PCR steps. The Illumina HiSeq platform was used with custom primers to sequence TCR alpha and beta cDNA libraries. As for the original processing: MiGEC processed the raw reads to extract unique molecular identifiers, while MiXCR was used to determine the CDR3 positions. Recombination models were inferred per individual with the repgenHMM and IGoR tools using an EM algorithm. Shared clonotypes were analyzed with the tcR package in R, and sharing was normalized by the product of cloneset sizes. To study raw recombination without the effects of thymic and clonal selection, out-of-frame nonproductive sequences were analyzed. TCRdb trimmed public reads at Q25 via fastp, called clones via MiXCR and kept in-frame beta chains. Each entry is one CDR3 protein sequence, shown with its most common DNA and genes. The V and J calls and clone size come from TCRdb's table, not from the authors' own analysis. The sample profile shows about 490,000 distinct CDR3 sequences; nearly 15% of them were found once. Roughly 0.42% of the sample is in the top ten clones.

This sample was also put to use in a study of yellow fever vaccine responses in identical twins. As that second study puts it: According to the authors, in identical twins the way T cells responded to vaccination appeared partly convergent and partly personalized. In identical twins, the study followed T cell clones that responded to the vaccine with precision.

The sample was CD4+ T cells sorted from blood. This clonotype was sampled from a woman aged 18-29 years in good health.

The CDR3 here reads CASSFDWGDTQYF. In nucleotides, the sequence is TGCGCCAGCAGCTTCGACTGGGGGGATACGCAGTATTTT. The V gene is TRBV5-1 and the J gene is TRBJ2-3; the D call is possibly TRBD1 or TRBD2, each sharing 5 bases. V gives up 2 bases and J gives up 6 bases, and the segment between their germline ends measures 10 bases. The CDR3 contains 13 residues, cysteine and phenylalanine counted. The DNA shown is the 39-base CDR3, in frame from base 1. As encoded in the germline V gene, CDR1 is SGHRS while CDR2 is YFSETQ.